This T cell receptor (beta chain) was recorded in a study of regulatory T cells. Study results and limitations: In CD3G-deficient patients, conventional CD4+ T cells were enriched for hydrophobic CDR3 residues at positions 6 and 7.

As concerns this clone: The antigen remains unidentified.

Primers: 52 TRBV forward and 13 TRBJ reverse. Assay: immunoSEQ multiplex PCR; the TCRdb copy retains only in-frame clones and omits some. The data hold almost 30,000 clones, with 80% to 95% observed a single time. The CDR3 loop spans 13 amino acids. The V gene end was trimmed by 6 bases and the J gene end by 3 bases; junction bases not matched to a gene: 4. In germline, CDR1 is MDHEN, CDR2 SYDVKM. Sequenced material: conventional CD4+ T cells sorted from blood. The V gene is TRBV28, the J gene TRBJ2-7, with 8 positions matching TRBD2. The receptor's source is a person aged 18 to 29 with CD3G deficiency. Here the CDR3 DNA reads TGTGCCAGCAGCCGTAGCGGGGTCTACGAGCAGTACTTC. Translating it yields CASSRSGVYEQYF.